A selection of T cell receptor beta chains follows, all from one sample in a study of molecular identifiers for immune sequencing clone quantification. TCRdb called the PCR reads again in MiXCR, with one record for every CDR3 protein. Of 550,000 to 750,000 distinct CDR3 sequences listed, just under 20% were seen once; the top ten hold about 0.9%. Sequenced sample: naive CD8+ T cells from blood, with Jurkat cell RNA spiked in. Receptor source: a human donor in good health. Some libraries in this study had Jurkat cell RNA spiked in. Each CDR3 is given with its conserved first and last residue. The D gene is left open where the match is weak. Clone size is stated in some rows and not others, as once, few, many or a class when expanded.

j_call,v_call,d_call,clone_size,cdr3_nt,cdr3_aa
TRBJ2-6,TRBV6-2/TRBV6-3,NA,many,TGTGCCAGCAGTTACGAACCCTCTGGGGCCAACGTCCTGACTTTC,CASSYEPSGANVLTF
TRBJ1-1,TRBV7-8,NA,few,TGTGCCGGCAGTCCGGGACCGCTGAACACTGAAGCTTTCTTT,CAGSPGPLNTEAFF
TRBJ2-7,TRBV28,TRBD1,NA,TGTGCCAGCAGTCGTACCGGGACAGAATACGAGCAGTACTTC,CASSRTGTEYEQYF
TRBJ2-7,TRBV11-2,NA,NA,TGTGCCAGCAGCTCGTTGGGGTGGGGCTACGAGCAGTACTTC,CASSSLGWGYEQYF
TRBJ2-2,TRBV4-2,NA,few,TGTGCCAGCAGCCAAGCATCCGGGTTTCGGACCATGACCGGGGAGCTGTTTTTT,CASSQASGFRTMTGELFF
TRBJ2-3,TRBV6-6,TRBD2,many,TGTGCCAGCAGTCCCGGGGAGCGGGGGGCCCAATACACAGATACGCAGTATTTT,CASSPGERGAQYTDTQYF
TRBJ2-7,TRBV28,NA,NA,TGTGCCAGCAGTTCAGCGCGGGGAGTCTACGAGCAGTACTTC,CASSSARGVYEQYF
TRBJ1-3,TRBV4-3,NA,many,TGCGCCAGCAGCCAGGGACGGTTCTCTGGAAACACCATATATTTT,CASSQGRFSGNTIYF
TRBJ2-1,TRBV30,TRBD2,NA,TGTGCCTGGAGTGGACTAGCTCTGGACCACGCTTTC,CAWSGLALDHAF
TRBJ1-3,TRBV4-1,NA,many,TGCGCCAGCAGCCAAGATCTGAACTCTGGAAACACCATATATTTT,CASSQDLNSGNTIYF
TRBJ2-7,TRBV6-1,TRBD1,NA,TGTGCCAGCAGTGGCTATGGACAGGGGACCTACGAGCAGTACTTC,CASSGYGQGTYEQYF
TRBJ2-7,TRBV12-3/TRBV12-4,NA,few,TGTGCCAGCAGTCCACAGGGGTGGGGGGGTATCGGCGAGCAGTACTTC,CASSPQGWGGIGEQYF
TRBJ2-2,TRBV19,NA,NA,TGTGCCAGTAGTTCCGGGACCAGCGGGGAGCTGTTTTTT,CASSSGTSGELFF
TRBJ2-4,TRBV10-2,NA,few,TGCGCCAGCAGGGCGACAGGCAATTCGGAGGTCAAAAACATTCAGTACTTC,CASRATGNSEVKNIQYF